A selection of T cell receptor beta chains follows, all from one sample in a study of shared clonotypes between healthy human individuals. Sequencing was performed with immunoSEQ multiplex PCR; in TCRdb, only in-frame clones are kept and a portion is missing. The sample records over 2 million clones, about 94% being singletons. Sample: naive CD8+ T cells sorted from blood. The receptors here all came from a young man in good health. Both conserved end residues are part of each CDR3. Each record gives: D gene, clone size, V gene, J gene, CDR3 protein, CDR3 DNA. The D gene is left open where the match is weak. Clone size is shown for a subset of rows, as once, few, many or a class of expanded clone.

d_gene: .; abundance: once; v_gene: TRBV21-1; j_gene: TRBJ1-6; CDR3aa: CASSRANGADNSPLHF; CDR3nt: TGTGCCAGCAGCAGAGCAAACGGGGCGGATAATTCACCCCTCCACTTT
d_gene: .; abundance: .; v_gene: TRBV9; j_gene: TRBJ1-6; CDR3aa: CASSEGPLNSPLHF; CDR3nt: TGTGCCAGCAGCGAGGGACCGCTAAATTCACCCCTCCACTTT
d_gene: TRBD1; abundance: .; v_gene: TRBV11-2; j_gene: TRBJ2-1; CDR3aa: CASSSRQGVNNEQFF; CDR3nt: TGTGCCAGCAGCTCTAGACAGGGGGTAAACAATGAGCAGTTCTTC
d_gene: .; abundance: .; v_gene: TRBV13; j_gene: TRBJ2-5; CDR3aa: CASSLGQAEETQYF; CDR3nt: TGTGCCAGCAGCTTGGGCCAGGCAGAAGAGACCCAGTACTTC
d_gene: .; abundance: .; v_gene: TRBV6-5; j_gene: TRBJ2-7; CDR3aa: CASSYSMGYEQYF; CDR3nt: TGTGCCAGCAGTTACTCGATGGGTTACGAGCAGTACTTC
d_gene: .; abundance: .; v_gene: TRBV7-9; j_gene: TRBJ2-3; CDR3aa: CASSSPHRGRGFTQYF; CDR3nt: TGTGCCAGCAGCTCCCCCCATCGGGGCCGTGGGTTTACGCAGTATTTT
d_gene: .; abundance: .; v_gene: TRBV29-1; j_gene: TRBJ2-1; CDR3aa: CSVESFTLNEQFF; CDR3nt: TGCAGCGTTGAGTCCTTTACTCTCAATGAGCAGTTCTTC
d_gene: .; abundance: once; v_gene: TRBV4-1; j_gene: TRBJ1-2; CDR3aa: CASSQGGGNNYGYTF; CDR3nt: TGCGCCAGCAGCCAAGGGGGAGGGAATAACTATGGCTACACCTTC
d_gene: .; abundance: .; v_gene: TRBV7-4; j_gene: TRBJ2-7; CDR3aa: CASSPRDRTYEQYF; CDR3nt: TGTGCCAGCAGCCCTCGGGACCGTACCTACGAGCAGTACTTC
d_gene: .; abundance: .; v_gene: TRBV4-1; j_gene: TRBJ2-7; CDR3aa: CASSPRGGSYEQYF; CDR3nt: TGCGCCAGCAGCCCGAGGGGGGGATCCTACGAGCAGTACTTC
d_gene: TRBD2; abundance: once; v_gene: TRBV19; j_gene: TRBJ2-7; CDR3aa: CASSIGLAAYEQYF; CDR3nt: TGTGCCAGTAGTATCGGCCTAGCGGCCTACGAGCAGTACTTC
d_gene: .; abundance: .; v_gene: TRBV4-1; j_gene: TRBJ1-2; CDR3aa: CASSQDRSSGHYGYTF; CDR3nt: TGCGCCAGCAGCCAAGATAGATCCTCAGGCCACTATGGCTACACCTTC
d_gene: .; abundance: .; v_gene: TRBV18; j_gene: TRBJ2-2; CDR3aa: CASSREGQTNTGELFF; CDR3nt: TGTGCCAGCTCAAGAGAAGGACAAACGAACACCGGGGAGCTGTTTTTT
d_gene: TRBD1; abundance: .; v_gene: TRBV5-1; j_gene: TRBJ2-5; CDR3aa: CASSEGTVQETQYF; CDR3nt: TGCGCCAGCAGCGAAGGGACAGTCCAAGAGACCCAGTACTTC
d_gene: .; abundance: .; v_gene: TRBV29-1; j_gene: TRBJ2-1; CDR3aa: CSVEQGWAPLDNEQFF; CDR3nt: TGCAGCGTTGAGCAAGGTTGGGCCCCACTGGACAATGAGCAGTTCTTC
d_gene: .; abundance: .; v_gene: TRBV10-2; j_gene: TRBJ2-2; CDR3aa: CASSESGRNTGELFF; CDR3nt: TGCGCCAGCAGTGAGTCCGGGAGGAACACCGGGGAGCTGTTTTTT
d_gene: .; abundance: .; v_gene: TRBV7-2; j_gene: TRBJ2-5; CDR3aa: CASSPGQKTTETQYF; CDR3nt: TGTGCCAGCAGTCCGGGTCAGAAGACGACGGAGACCCAGTACTTC